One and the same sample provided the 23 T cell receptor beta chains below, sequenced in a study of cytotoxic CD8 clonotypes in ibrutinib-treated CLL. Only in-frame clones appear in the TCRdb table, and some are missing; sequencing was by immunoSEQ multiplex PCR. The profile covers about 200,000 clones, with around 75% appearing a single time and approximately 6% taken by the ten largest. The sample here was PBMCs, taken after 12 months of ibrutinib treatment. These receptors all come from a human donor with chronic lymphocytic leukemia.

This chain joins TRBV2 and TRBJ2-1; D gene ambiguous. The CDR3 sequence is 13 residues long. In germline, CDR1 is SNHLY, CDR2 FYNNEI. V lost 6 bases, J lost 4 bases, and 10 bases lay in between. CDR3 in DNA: TGTGCCAGCAGAGTTTCAACGTACAATGAGCAGTTCTTC. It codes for CASRVSTYNEQFF. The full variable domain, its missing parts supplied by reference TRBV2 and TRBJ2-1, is EPEVTQTPSHQVTQMGQEVILRCVPISNHLYFYWYRQILGQKVEFLVSFYNNEISEKSEIFDDQFSVERPDGSNFTLKIRSTKLEDSAMYFCASRVSTYNEQFFGPGTRLTVL.

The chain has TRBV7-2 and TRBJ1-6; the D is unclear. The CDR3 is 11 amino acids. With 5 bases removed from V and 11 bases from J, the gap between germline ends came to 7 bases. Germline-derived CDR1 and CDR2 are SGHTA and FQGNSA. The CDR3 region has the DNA TGTGCCAGCAGCGACTGGACACCCCTCCACTTT. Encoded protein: CASSDWTPLHF.

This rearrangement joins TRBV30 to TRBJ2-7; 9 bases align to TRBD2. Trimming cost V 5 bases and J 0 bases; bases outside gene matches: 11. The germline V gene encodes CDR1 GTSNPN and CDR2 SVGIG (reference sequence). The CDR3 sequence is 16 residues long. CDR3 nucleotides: TGTGCCTGGGCCTGGGGGCGGGAGGGGGTCTCCTACGAGCAGTACTTC. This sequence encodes CAWAWGREGVSYEQYF.

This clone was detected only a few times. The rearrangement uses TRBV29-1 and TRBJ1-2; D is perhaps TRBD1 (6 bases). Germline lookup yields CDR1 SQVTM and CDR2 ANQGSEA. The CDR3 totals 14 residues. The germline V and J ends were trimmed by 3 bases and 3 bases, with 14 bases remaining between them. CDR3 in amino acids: CSVDVGQRYYGYTF. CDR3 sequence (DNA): TGCAGCGTTGATGTAGGACAGCGCTACTATGGCTACACCTTC.

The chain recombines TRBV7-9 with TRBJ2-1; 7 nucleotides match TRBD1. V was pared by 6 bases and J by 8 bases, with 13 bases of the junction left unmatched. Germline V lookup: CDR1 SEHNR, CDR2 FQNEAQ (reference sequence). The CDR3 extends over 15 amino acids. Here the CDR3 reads CASRPGQASWDEQFF. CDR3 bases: TGTGCCAGCAGACCAGGACAGGCCAGTTGGGATGAGCAGTTCTTC.

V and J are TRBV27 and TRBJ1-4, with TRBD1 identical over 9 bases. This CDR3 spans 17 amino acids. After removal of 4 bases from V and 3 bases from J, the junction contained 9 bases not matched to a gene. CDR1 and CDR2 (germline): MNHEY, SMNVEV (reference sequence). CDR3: CASSSSGTGISNEKLFF. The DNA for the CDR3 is TGTGCCAGCAGTTCATCCGGGACAGGGATTTCTAATGAAAAACTGTTTTTT. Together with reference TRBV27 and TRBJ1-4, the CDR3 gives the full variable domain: EAQVTQNPRYLITVTGKKLTVTCSQNMNHEYMSWYRQDPGLGLRQIYYSMNVEVTDKGDVPEGYKVSRKEKRNFPLILESPSPNQTSLYFCASSSSGTGISNEKLFFGSGTQLSVL.

The CDR3 loop reads CASSADRADYEQYF. In DNA form, the CDR3 reads TGTGCCAGCAGTGCGGACAGGGCGGATTACGAGCAGTACTTC. This sequence joins TRBV27 and TRBJ2-7; 8 nucleotides line up with TRBD1. This CDR3 has 14 amino acids. With 5 bases clipped from V and 4 bases from J, the junction kept 7 bases outside the gene matches. Per germline, CDR1 MNHEY and CDR2 SMNVEV (reference sequence).

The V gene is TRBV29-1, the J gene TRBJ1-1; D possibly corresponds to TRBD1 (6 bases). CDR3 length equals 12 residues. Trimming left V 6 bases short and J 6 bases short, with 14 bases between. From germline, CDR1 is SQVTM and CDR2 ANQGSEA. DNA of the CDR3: TGCAGCGTCAAACAGGGAGTCGCTGAAGCTTTCTTT. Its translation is CSVKQGVAEAFF.

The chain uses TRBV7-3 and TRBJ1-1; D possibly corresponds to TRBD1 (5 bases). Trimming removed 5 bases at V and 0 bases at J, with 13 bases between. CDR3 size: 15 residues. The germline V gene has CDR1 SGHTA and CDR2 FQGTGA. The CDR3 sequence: CASSHSGGMNTEAFF. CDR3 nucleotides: TGTGCCAGCAGCCATTCCGGGGGTATGAACACTGAAGCTTTCTTT.

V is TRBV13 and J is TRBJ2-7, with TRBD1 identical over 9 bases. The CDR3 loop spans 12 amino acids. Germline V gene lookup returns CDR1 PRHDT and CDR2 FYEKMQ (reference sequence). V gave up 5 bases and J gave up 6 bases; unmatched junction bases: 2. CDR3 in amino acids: CASSGTGPEQYF. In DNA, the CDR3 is TGTGCCAGCAGCGGGACAGGGCCCGAGCAGTACTTC.

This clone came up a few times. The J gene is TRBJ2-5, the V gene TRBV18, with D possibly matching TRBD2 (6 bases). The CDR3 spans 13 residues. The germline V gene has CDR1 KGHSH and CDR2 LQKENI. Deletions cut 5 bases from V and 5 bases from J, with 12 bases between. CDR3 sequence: CASSSGLGETQYF. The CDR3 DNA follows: TGTGCCAGCTCATCGGGACTGGGGGAGACCCAGTACTTC.

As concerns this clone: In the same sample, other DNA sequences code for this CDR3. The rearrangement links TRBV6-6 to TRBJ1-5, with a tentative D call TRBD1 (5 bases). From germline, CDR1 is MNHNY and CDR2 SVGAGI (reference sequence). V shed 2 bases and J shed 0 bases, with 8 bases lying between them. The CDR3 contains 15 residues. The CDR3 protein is CASSYLQGSNQPQHF. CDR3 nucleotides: TGTGCCAGCAGTTACCTGCAGGGTAGCAATCAGCCCCAGCATTTT.

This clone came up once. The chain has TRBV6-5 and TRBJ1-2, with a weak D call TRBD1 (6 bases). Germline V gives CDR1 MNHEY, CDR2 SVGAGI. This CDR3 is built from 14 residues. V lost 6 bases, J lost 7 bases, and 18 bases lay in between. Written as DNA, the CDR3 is TGTGCCAGCAGAGAAGGGGACACCCCCTTTGGCTACACCTTC. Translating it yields CASREGDTPFGYTF.

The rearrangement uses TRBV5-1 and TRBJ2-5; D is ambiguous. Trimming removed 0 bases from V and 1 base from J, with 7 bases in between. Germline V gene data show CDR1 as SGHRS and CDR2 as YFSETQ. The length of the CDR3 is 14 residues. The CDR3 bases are TGCGCCAGCAGCTTGGACAGTGTCCAAGAGACCCAGTACTTC. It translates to CASSLDSVQETQYF.

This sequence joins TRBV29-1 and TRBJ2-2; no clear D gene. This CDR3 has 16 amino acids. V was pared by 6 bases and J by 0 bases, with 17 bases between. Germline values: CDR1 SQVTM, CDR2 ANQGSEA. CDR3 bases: TGCAGCGTACTAACAATGGCCATAGCGAACACCGGGGAGCTGTTTTTT. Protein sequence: CSVLTMAIANTGELFF.

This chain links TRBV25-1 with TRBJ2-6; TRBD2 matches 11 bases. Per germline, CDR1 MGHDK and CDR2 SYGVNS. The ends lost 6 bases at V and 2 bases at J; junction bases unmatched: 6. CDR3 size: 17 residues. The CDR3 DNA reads TGTGCCAGCAGCGGTAGCGGGAGGGGGCCTGGGGCCAACGTCCTGACTTTC. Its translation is CASSGSGRGPGANVLTF.

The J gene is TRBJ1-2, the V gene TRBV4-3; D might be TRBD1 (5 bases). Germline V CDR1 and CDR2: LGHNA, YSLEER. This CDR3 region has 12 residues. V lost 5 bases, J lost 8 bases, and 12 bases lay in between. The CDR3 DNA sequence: TGCGCCAGCAGCTCCCAGGGCTGGGGCTACACCTTC. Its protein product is CASSSQGWGYTF.

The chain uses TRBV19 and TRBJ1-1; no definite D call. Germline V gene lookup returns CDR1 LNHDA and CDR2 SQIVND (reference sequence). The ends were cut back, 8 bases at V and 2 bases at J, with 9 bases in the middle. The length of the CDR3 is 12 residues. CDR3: CASSDPNTEAFF. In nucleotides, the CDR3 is TGTGCCAGTTCCGACCCAAACACTGAAGCTTTCTTT.

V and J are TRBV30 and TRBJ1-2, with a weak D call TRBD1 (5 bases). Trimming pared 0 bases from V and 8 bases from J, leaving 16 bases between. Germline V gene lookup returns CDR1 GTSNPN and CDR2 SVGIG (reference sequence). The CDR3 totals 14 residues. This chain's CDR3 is CAWSVTGLLWGYTF. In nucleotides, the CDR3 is TGTGCCTGGAGTGTAACGGGGCTTCTGTGGGGCTACACCTTC. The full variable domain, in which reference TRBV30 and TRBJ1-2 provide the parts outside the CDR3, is SQTIHQWPATLVQPVGSPLSLECTVEGTSNPNLYWYRQAAGRGLQLLFYSVGIGQISSEVPQNLSASRPQDRQFILSSKKLLLSDSGFYLCAWSVTGLLWGYTFGSGTRLTVV.

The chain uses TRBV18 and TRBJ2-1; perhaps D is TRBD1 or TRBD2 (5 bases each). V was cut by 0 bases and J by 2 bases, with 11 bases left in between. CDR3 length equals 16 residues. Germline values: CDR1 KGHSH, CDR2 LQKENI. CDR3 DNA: TGTGCCAGCTCACCACCGGGACGGGGAGCCTACAATGAGCAGTTCTTC. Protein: CASSPPGRGAYNEQFF.

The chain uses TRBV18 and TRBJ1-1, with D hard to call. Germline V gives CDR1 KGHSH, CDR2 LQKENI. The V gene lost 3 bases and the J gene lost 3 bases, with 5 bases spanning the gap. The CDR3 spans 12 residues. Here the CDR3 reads CASSPQDTEAFF. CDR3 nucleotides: TGTGCCAGCTCACCCCAGGACACTGAAGCTTTCTTT.

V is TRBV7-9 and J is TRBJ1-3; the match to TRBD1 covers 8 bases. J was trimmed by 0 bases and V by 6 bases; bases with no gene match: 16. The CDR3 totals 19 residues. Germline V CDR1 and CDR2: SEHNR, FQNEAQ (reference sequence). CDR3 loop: CASRPYRDRSITSGNTIYF. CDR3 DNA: TGTGCCAGCAGACCTTACCGGGACAGGTCTATTACCTCTGGAAACACCATATATTTT.

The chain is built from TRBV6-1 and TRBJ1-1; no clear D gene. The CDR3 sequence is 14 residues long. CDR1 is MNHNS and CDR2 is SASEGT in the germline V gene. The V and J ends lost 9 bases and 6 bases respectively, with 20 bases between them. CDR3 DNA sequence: TGTGCCAGTCGGGATTTGGGCTATCGCGCTGAAGCTTTCTTT. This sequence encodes CASRDLGYRAEAFF.